These 2 T cell receptor beta chains originate from one sample sequenced in a study of control samples from healthy donors and cancer patients. Generated by immunoSEQ multiplex PCR, the TCRdb table keeps only in-frame clones and is missing some. Of 150,000 or so clones in the sample, around 96% were seen once. Sequences were obtained from blood. Source of these receptors: a woman aged 40 to 55 in good health.

The genes are TRBV5-5 and TRBJ2-3, with TRBD1 identical over 8 bases. The germline gives CDR1 SGHKS, CDR2 YYEKEE (reference sequence). V lost 3 bases and J lost 5; bases outside the gene matches: 5. The CDR3 contains 14 residues. The CDR3 nucleotides are TGTGCCAGCAGCTGGGCAGGGGGCAAAGATACGCAGTATTTT. Protein product: CASSWAGGKDTQYF.

This chain connects TRBV5-1 to TRBJ2-5; 11 bases match TRBD1. This CDR3 has 17 amino acids. Germline CDR1 is SGHRS and CDR2 is YFSETQ. J gave up 3 bases and V 4 bases, and 11 bases lay outside the gene matches. The CDR3 nucleotides read TGCGCCAGCAGCACCCTTGGCGGGACAGGGGGAAAAGAGACCCAGTACTTC. Amino acids: CASSTLGGTGGKETQYF.